The TCR beta chain under discussion was sequenced for a study of beta chain features in type 1 diabetes. Study outcomes and limitations: The study found that naive, central memory and Treg TCRB repertoires appeared more similar in patients than in healthy donors. Diminished insertions and augmented deletions at VDJ junctions characterized type 1 diabetes patients. It was not settled here whether HLA type affects TCRB rearrangement.

CDR3 size: 14 residues. Trimming cost V 5 bases and J 2 bases; bases outside gene matches: 7. Germline CDR1 and CDR2: GTSNPN and SVGIG (reference sequence). Isolation of CD4+ naive, central memory, regulatory and stem cell-like memory cells was achieved by sorting via CD45RO/CCR7/CD25/CD127/CD95/CD27. This clone turned up a few times. Its antigen is still unknown. Expressed TCRB transcripts were sequenced because the entire RNA isolate underwent reverse transcription. Method: immunoSEQ multiplex PCR; TCRdb's copy keeps in-frame clones and lacks some. The sample shows hundreds of thousands of clones, about 70% of them seen only once.

Sequences were obtained from naive CD4+ T cells from blood. J is TRBJ1-2 and V is TRBV30; 8 bases line up with TRBD1. This clonotype originated in a man aged 25 to 40 in good health. The DNA of the CDR3 is TGTGCCTGGTATTCCTACAGGGGGAACTATGGCTACACCTTC. This codes for CAWYSYRGNYGYTF.